This TCR beta chain was recorded in a study of OX40 agonist ivuxolimab in advanced cancers. Study as a whole: Patients achieving partial responses numbered three: one hepatocellular carcinoma case and two cutaneous melanoma cases.

Germline V gene data show CDR1 as MNHNY and CDR2 as SVGAGI (reference sequence). The V end lost 8 bases, the J end lost 0 bases, and 11 bases lay between the germline ends. CDR3 size: 14 residues. Of note for this clone: Antigen: not known.

Overall study results and limits: Among T cells, CD8+ cells averaged more expanded clones than CD4+ cells.

TCRdb's copy holds only in-frame clones and misses some; the assay was immunoSEQ multiplex PCR. The sample lists about 20,000 clones; 80% to 90% were seen once. The rearrangement joins TRBV6-6 to TRBJ1-5; possibly TRBD1 for D (5 bases). This TCR came from an adult with an advanced solid tumor such as melanoma, head and neck, liver or kidney cancer. The sample in question was CD4+ or CD8+ T cells sorted from blood, obtained in a trial of the OX40 agonist ivuxolimab. The CDR3 region is CASGQGASNQPQHF. As DNA, the CDR3 is TGTGCCAGCGGACAAGGGGCTAGCAATCAGCCCCAGCATTTT.